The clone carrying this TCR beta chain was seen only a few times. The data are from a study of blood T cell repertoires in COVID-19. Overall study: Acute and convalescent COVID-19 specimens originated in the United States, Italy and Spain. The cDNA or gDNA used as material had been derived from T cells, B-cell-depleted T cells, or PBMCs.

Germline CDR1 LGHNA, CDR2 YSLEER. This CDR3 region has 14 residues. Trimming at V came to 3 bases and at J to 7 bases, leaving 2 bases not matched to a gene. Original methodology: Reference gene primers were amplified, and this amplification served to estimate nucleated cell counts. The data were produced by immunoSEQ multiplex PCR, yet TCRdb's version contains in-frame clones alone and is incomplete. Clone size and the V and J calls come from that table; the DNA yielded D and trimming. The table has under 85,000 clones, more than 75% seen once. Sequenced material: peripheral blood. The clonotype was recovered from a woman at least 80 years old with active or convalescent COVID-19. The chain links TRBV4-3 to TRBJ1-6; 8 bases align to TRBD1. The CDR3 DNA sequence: TGCGCCAGCAGCCAGGACAGGGTAAATTCACCCCTCCACTTT. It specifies CASSQDRVNSPLHF.